The table lists the clone carrying this TCR beta chain with a few counts. The time point denotes: newly diagnosed GD, antithyroid drugs for less than 3 months. The authors made the TCR library using RNA they extracted from PBMCs. It was by American Thyroid Association guidelines that Graves' disease was diagnosed. All patients originated from an endocrinology department located in Xi'an, China. Researchers made TCR beta libraries by using iRepertoire HTBI primers and running Arm-PCR on CDR3 regions. Each CDR3 protein gets one entry after TCRdb re-called the multiplex PCR reads with MiXCR. The sample holds approximately 400,000 distinct CDR3 sequences, about 15% seen once. The sample comes from a study of regulatory T cells in long-lasting Graves disease. Overall study: Graves' patients, diagnosed recently, had received antithyroid drugs under 3 months.

The CDR3 is made up of 14 amino acids. The germline V gene has CDR1 DFQATT and CDR2 SNEGSKA (reference sequence). V lost 0 bases and J lost 3, with 12 bases in between. The same data also went into a second study, on T cells in Graves' hyperthyroidism and ophthalmopathy.

The chain links TRBV20-1 to TRBJ2-7; TRBD1 might be the D (5 bases). This sequence originates from a woman under 40 with Graves disease. The sample here was peripheral blood mononuclear cells (PBMCs), taken at new diagnosis, from a patient treated with antithyroid drugs. The chain's CDR3 is CSARDFRVSYEQYF. DNA of the CDR3: TGCAGTGCTAGAGATTTCAGGGTTAGCTACGAGCAGTACTTC.